The 19 T cell receptor beta chains below all came from one sample that was sequenced in a study of Graves' ophthalmopathy and Graves' hyperthyroidism. Scientists amplified the TCR beta CDR3 regions from RNA transcripts. HTBI-primed RT-PCR formed the first round, and a multiplex PCR formed the second. MiXCR, run by TCRdb on the multiplex PCR reads, gives a single entry per CDR3 protein. The data contain 400,000 to 450,000 distinct CDR3 sequences, roughly 21% of them seen just once; the ten biggest clones take up roughly 3%. Specimen: peripheral blood. Receptors were obtained from a young woman with stable Graves' hyperthyroidism.

The rearrangement uses TRBV6-1 and TRBJ2-7; 10 bases line up with TRBD1. The CDR3 loop spans 15 amino acids. The germline V gene encodes CDR1 MNHNS and CDR2 SASEGT. V was pared by 7 bases and J by 2 bases, with 8 bases of the junction left unmatched. Here the CDR3 reads CASTVAGTGAYEQYF. The CDR3 bases are TGTGCCAGCACTGTGGCCGGGACAGGGGCCTACGAGCAGTACTTC.

This clonotype was observed many times. The chain joins TRBV7-3 to TRBJ2-2; D uncertain. Trimming pared 0 bases from V and 6 bases from J, leaving 2 bases between. In germline, CDR1 is SGHTA, CDR2 FQGTGA. The CDR3 runs 12 residues. The CDR3 sequence: CASSLTAGELFF. The CDR3 nucleotides read TGTGCCAGCAGCTTAACTGCCGGGGAGCTGTTTTTT.

Ten or more counts support this clonotype. This chain links TRBV5-1 with TRBJ2-5, with no clear D. CDR3 size: 14 residues. Trimming took off 0 bases at V and 5 bases at J, with 11 bases between the two ends. Germline CDR1 SGHRS, CDR2 YFSETQ. The CDR3 coding sequence is TGCGCCAGCAGCTTGGGGGATTCCTGGGAGACCCAGTACTTC. Encoded protein: CASSLGDSWETQYF.

This clonotype was found many times. This rearrangement joins TRBV11-2 to TRBJ2-5; D may match TRBD1 or TRBD2 (5 bases each). This CDR3 has 15 residues. The germline CDR1 and CDR2 sequences are SGHAT and FQNNGV. V dropped 5 bases and J dropped 5 bases, with 18 bases sitting between them. CDR3 nucleotide sequence: TGTGCCAGCAGCAAAGCCGGGACCGGCAAGGAGACCCAGTACTTC. Protein product: CASSKAGTGKETQYF.

This clonotype was recorded at least ten times. This chain joins TRBV7-9 and TRBJ1-6; D call uncertain. Germline values: CDR1 SEHNR, CDR2 FQNEAQ (reference sequence). The CDR3 has 15 amino acids. Trimming shortened V by 4 bases and J by 5 bases, and 12 bases separated the two germline ends. For the CDR3, the DNA is TGTGCCAGCAGCTCAACGTCAGGCAATAATTCACCCCTCCACTTT. Translated, it gives CASSSTSGNNSPLHF. Full variable domain (outside the CDR3, taken from reference TRBV7-9 and TRBJ1-6): DTGVSQNPRHKITKRGQNVTFRCDPISEHNRLYWYRQTLGQGPEFLTYFQNEAQLEKSRLLSDRFSAERPKGSFSTLEIQRTEQGDSAMYLCASSSTSGNNSPLHFGNGTRLTVT.

This clonotype was observed at least ten times. This chain joins TRBV12-3 or TRBV12-4 and TRBJ2-5, with 8 bases that match TRBD2. The CDR3 has 16 residues. V dropped 2 bases and J dropped 3; count of bases not matched to a gene: 8. In nucleotides, the CDR3 is TGTGCCAGCAGTTTATATACCAGCGGGAGTGAAGAGACCCAGTACTTC. This gives the protein CASSLYTSGSEETQYF.

V is TRBV24-1 and J is TRBJ2-6; no clear D gene. With 9 bases removed from V and 0 bases from J, the gap between germline ends came to 5 bases. The CDR3 extends over 13 amino acids. Looked up from germline, CDR1 is KGHDR and CDR2 is SFDVKD. The CDR3 DNA reads TGTGCCACCCAACCCTCTGGGGCCAACGTCCTGACTTTC. Translating gives CATQPSGANVLTF.

This clonotype was seen only a few times. The V gene is TRBV30, the J gene TRBJ1-1, with D unclear. Trimming cost V 0 bases and J 8 bases, with 10 bases left between them. CDR3 length: 12 residues. Germline lookup yields CDR1 GTSNPN and CDR2 SVGIG (reference sequence). DNA of the CDR3: TGTGCCTGGAGTGTACAATGGGCAGAAGCTTTCTTT. Its protein is CAWSVQWAEAFF. Complete variable domain (other parts from reference TRBV30 and TRBJ1-1): SQTIHQWPATLVQPVGSPLSLECTVEGTSNPNLYWYRQAAGRGLQLLFYSVGIGQISSEVPQNLSASRPQDRQFILSSKKLLLSDSGFYLCAWSVQWAEAFFGQGTRLTVV.

The J gene is TRBJ2-6, the V gene TRBV28, with a tentative D call TRBD2 (6 bases). V lost 6 bases to trimming and J lost 0 bases, with 9 bases between them. This CDR3 spans 15 amino acids. Germline-derived CDR1 and CDR2 are MDHEN and SYDVKM. This CDR3 reads CASSGGVSGANVLTF. DNA for the CDR3: TGTGCCAGCAGCGGAGGGGTCTCTGGGGCCAACGTCCTGACTTTC. The full variable domain, completed using reference TRBV28 and TRBJ2-6, is DVKVTQSSRYLVKRTGEKVFLECVQDMDHENMFWYRQDPGLGLRLIYFSYDVKMKEKGDIPEGYSVSREKKERFSLILESASTNQTSMYLCASSGGVSGANVLTFGAGSRLTVL.

A few counts support this clonotype. The J gene is TRBJ1-1, the V gene TRBV6-2 or TRBV6-3; no reliable D call. CDR1 is MNHEY and CDR2 is SVGEGT in the germline V gene. V was clipped by 2 bases and J by 0 bases, with 7 bases between them. The CDR3 is made up of 14 amino acids. The chain's CDR3 is CASSYAFMNTEAFF. CDR3 in DNA: TGTGCCAGCAGTTACGCCTTTATGAACACTGAAGCTTTCTTT.

Concerning this clonotype itself: A much larger clone sits a single nucleotide away, making a read error possible. V usage is TRBV11-2 and J usage is TRBJ2-2; tentatively, D is TRBD2 (6 bases). This CDR3 has 16 residues. V lost 5 bases to trimming and J lost 2 bases, with 15 bases between them. Germline V lookup: CDR1 SGHAT, CDR2 FQNNGV. The CDR3 region is CASSAHSGTNTGELFF. CDR3 DNA: TGTGCCAGCAGCGCCCATAGCGGAACAAACACCGGGGAGCTGTTTTTT.

On this clonotype itself: A much bigger clone sits one base away, suggesting this may be a read error. The chain uses TRBV4-2 and TRBJ2-2; maybe TRBD2 (5 bases). This CDR3 is 13 amino acids long. Looked up from germline, CDR1 is LGHNA and CDR2 is YNFKEQ. CDR3 sequence: CASSQDILGELLF. The CDR3 DNA follows: TGTGCCAGCAGCCAAGACATTCTCGGGGAGCTGTTGTTT.

The chain joins TRBV19 to TRBJ2-7; TRBD2 might be the D (6 bases). The CDR3 totals 13 residues. CDR1 is LNHDA, CDR2 SQIVND, per germline (reference sequence). Trimming cost V 8 bases and J 3 bases, with 14 bases left between them. The CDR3 sequence is CASSAGLVYEQYF. CDR3 coding DNA: TGTGCCAGTTCGGCGGGACTCGTCTACGAGCAGTACTTC.

This clonotype was seen ten or more times. The gene calls are TRBV20-1 and TRBJ1-1, with 7 positions matching TRBD1. V trimming: 3 bases; J trimming: 6 bases; junction bases outside the gene matches: 10. The CDR3 covers 14 residues. Germline CDR1 is DFQATT and CDR2 is SNEGSKA (reference sequence). The CDR3 loop reads CSARPTGEVSEAFF. CDR3 in DNA: TGCAGTGCTAGGCCAACAGGGGAGGTTTCTGAAGCTTTCTTT.

V usage is TRBV5-4 and J usage is TRBJ2-7; 9 bases are shared with TRBD1. The CDR3 is 15 residues long. Germline trimming cut 1 base from V and 2 bases from J; bases unmatched to any gene: 4. Germline-derived CDR1 and CDR2 are SGHNT and YYREEE (reference sequence). In DNA, the CDR3 is TGTGCCAGCAGCTTGATGGGACAGGGTACCTACGAGCAGTACTTC. It is translated as CASSLMGQGTYEQYF.

Ten or more counts support this clonotype. The chain is built from TRBV20-1 and TRBJ2-7; 7 bases agree with TRBD1. This CDR3 is 16 amino acids long. Losses at the gene ends were 2 bases for V and 6 bases for J; bases not matched to a gene: 16. Germline-derived CDR1 and CDR2 are DFQATT and SNEGSKA (reference sequence). CDR3 coding DNA: TGCAGTGCTAGACCCTTTAACAGGGGCGCAAGGATCGAGCAGTACTTC. It translates to CSARPFNRGARIEQYF.

This clonotype has a count of ten or more. The chain combines TRBV20-1 with TRBJ1-6; D remains unclear. The CDR3 is 14 residues long. The V and J ends lost 0 bases and 5 bases respectively, with 8 bases between them. Looked up from germline, CDR1 is DFQATT and CDR2 is SNEGSKA (reference sequence). CDR3 in DNA: TGCAGTGCTAGAGATCTGGGCCATAATTCACCCCTCCACTTT. This gives the protein CSARDLGHNSPLHF.

For this clonotype: The final CDR3 position lacks the conserved phenylalanine or tryptophan, pointing to a likely read error. This rearrangement joins TRBV6-1 to TRBJ1-1; 7 bases fit TRBD1. The CDR3 consists of 15 residues. The germline CDR1 and CDR2 sequences are MNHNS and SASEGT. V lost 2 bases to trimming and J lost 4 bases; unmatched junction nucleotides: 7. The CDR3, as DNA: TGTGCCAGCAGTGAATGCACAGGGGTGGGCACTGAAGCTTTCGTT. Protein sequence: CASSECTGVGTEAFV.

The chain is built from TRBV2 and TRBJ2-7, with 13 bases aligning to TRBD2. The CDR3 has 15 residues. J lost 4 bases, V lost 6 bases, and 6 bases had no gene match. The V gene's germline CDR1 is SNHLY and CDR2 FYNNEI. DNA for the CDR3: TGTGCCAGCAGCGTCACTAGCGGGGGGGGATACGAGCAGTACTTC. This sequence encodes CASSVTSGGGYEQYF.